These 17 T cell receptor beta chains came from one sample sequenced in a study of blood T cell repertoires in COVID-19. The repertoire was sequenced with immunoSEQ multiplex PCR; TCRdb's copy has only in-frame clones and lacks some. The sample yields 250,000 to 350,000 clones, approximately 83% seen once. Input material: PBMCs or T cells enriched from blood (not recorded which). The receptors shown here come from a woman aged 25 to 39 who had recovered from COVID-19.

The V and J genes are TRBV19 and TRBJ2-6; unclear D gene. Trimming shortened V by 5 bases and J by 4 bases, and 9 bases separated the two germline ends. Germline V CDR1 and CDR2: LNHDA, SQIVND (reference sequence). CDR3 length: 14 amino acids. In nucleotides, the CDR3 is TGTGCCAGTAGTGTCGGGTCAGGGGCCAACGTCCTGACTTTC. As protein: CASSVGSGANVLTF.

The V call is TRBV28, the J call TRBJ1-3; weak D call: TRBD1 (5 bases). This CDR3 region has 15 residues. Germline loops: CDR1 MDHEN, CDR2 SYDVKM. In DNA, the CDR3 is TGTTGCTCTACCCCACACGGGGGATTGGCGAACACCATATATTTT. It codes for CCSTPHGGLANTIYF.

V is TRBV12-3 or TRBV12-4 and J is TRBJ1-2; D call uncertain. The ends were cut back, 5 bases at V and 9 bases at J, with 10 bases in the middle. There are 11 residues in the CDR3. The CDR3 DNA reads TGTGCCAGCAGTACGACGGGAAGCTACACCTTC. This translates into CASSTTGSYTF.

This clone appeared once. The CDR3 DNA is TGTGCCAGCAGCTTGGTTGGCGGGGGGCCGAACACCGGGGAGCTGTTTTTT. It yields the protein CASSLVGGGPNTGELFF. The rearrangement joins TRBV5-6 to TRBJ2-2; 8 bases map to TRBD2. Germline assignment: CDR1 SGHDT and CDR2 YYEEEE. CDR3 length equals 17 residues. The junction had 4 bases not matched to a gene; V was cut back by 0 bases and J by 0 bases.

The rearrangement links TRBV27 to TRBJ2-2, with 7 bases matching TRBD1. Unmatched junction bases numbered 8, after V lost 6 bases and J lost 4 bases. Germline CDR1 MNHEY, CDR2 SMNVEV (reference sequence). This CDR3 comprises 15 residues. The CDR3 reads CASRRQGVGTGELFF. The CDR3 DNA reads as TGTGCCAGCAGGCGACAGGGTGTAGGCACCGGGGAGCTGTTTTTT.

The chain uses TRBV11-2 and TRBJ1-1; 7 bases align to TRBD1. This CDR3 spans 15 amino acids. The V gene's germline CDR1 is SGHAT and CDR2 FQNNGV. V dropped 5 bases and J dropped 0; count of bases not matched to a gene: 6. The CDR3 reads CASSPYRGLNTEAFF. CDR3 bases: TGTGCCAGCAGCCCATACAGGGGATTGAACACTGAAGCTTTCTTT.

This chain uses TRBV6-5 with TRBJ1-1; possible D gene TRBD1, 5 bases. CDR3 length: 15 residues. Germline V lookup: CDR1 MNHEY, CDR2 SVGAGI. Trimming removed 6 bases at V and 5 bases at J, with 19 bases between. This chain's CDR3 is CASSQRDRGDTEAFF. The CDR3 DNA reads TGTGCCAGCAGCCAACGAGACAGAGGTGATACTGAAGCTTTCTTT.

V usage is TRBV28 and J usage is TRBJ2-7; 9 bases are shared with TRBD1. Per the germline V gene, CDR1 is MDHEN and CDR2 is SYDVKM. The CDR3 is 15 residues long. V was pared by 6 bases and J by 0 bases, with 6 bases of the junction left unmatched. The CDR3 here is CASSLGQGNSYEQYF. CDR3 bases: TGTGCCAGCAGCCTGGGACAGGGCAACTCCTACGAGCAGTACTTC.

The rearrangement joins TRBV30 to TRBJ2-7; maybe TRBD1 (6 bases). The V end lost 4 bases, the J end lost 3 bases, and 7 bases lay between the germline ends. Germline assignment: CDR1 GTSNPN and CDR2 SVGIG (reference sequence). The CDR3 runs 11 residues. The CDR3 loop is CAWNRDYEQYF. As DNA, the CDR3 is TGTGCCTGGAACAGGGACTACGAGCAGTACTTC. Full variable domain (missing parts from reference TRBV30 and TRBJ2-7): SQTIHQWPATLVQPVGSPLSLECTVEGTSNPNLYWYRQAAGRGLQLLFYSVGIGQISSEVPQNLSASRPQDRQFILSSKKLLLSDSGFYLCAWNRDYEQYFGPGTRLTVT.

This clone was seen once. The V gene is TRBV9, the J gene TRBJ2-1; 10 bases are shared with TRBD2. This CDR3 spans 15 amino acids. Germline CDR1 and CDR2: SGDLS and YYNGEE. The J segment lost 7 bases and the V segment lost 8 bases, leaving 12 bases of the junction unmatched. Here the CDR3 DNA reads TGTGCCAGTACAACCCTAGCGGGGGCCTTAAATGAGCAGTTCTTC. The encoded protein is CASTTLAGALNEQFF.

CDR3: CASSLGTGAYEQYF. DNA of the CDR3: TGTGCCAGCAGTTTGGGAACAGGGGCCTACGAGCAGTACTTC. V usage is TRBV6-5 and J usage is TRBJ2-7, with 7 bases that match TRBD1. CDR1 and CDR2 from the germline V gene are MNHEY and SVGAGI. The ends lost 4 bases at V and 2 bases at J; junction bases unmatched: 5. The CDR3 spans 14 residues.

The J gene is TRBJ2-7, the V gene TRBV28; 11 nucleotides agree with TRBD1. CDR3 size: 15 residues. CDR1 and CDR2 from the germline V gene are MDHEN and SYDVKM. Germline trimming cut 5 bases from V and 3 bases from J; bases unmatched to any gene: 6. This chain's CDR3 is CASSIPGQGVYEQYF. The CDR3 bases are TGTGCCAGCAGTATTCCGGGACAGGGGGTCTACGAGCAGTACTTC.

This clone was detected a few times. The genes are TRBV14 and TRBJ2-1, with D possibly being TRBD1 (6 bases). Germline V CDR1 and CDR2: SGHDN, FVKESK. Between the trimmed V and J ends, which lost 1 base and 8 bases, there was a span of 18 bases. There are 16 residues in the CDR3. CDR3 residues: CASSQGGGWATDEQFF. The CDR3 coding sequence is TGTGCCAGCAGCCAAGGTGGGGGCTGGGCTACAGATGAGCAGTTCTTC.

J is TRBJ2-2 and V is TRBV4-1; perhaps TRBD2 as D (5 bases). The CDR3 has 16 amino acids. From germline, CDR1 is MGHRA and CDR2 YSYEKL. Trimming left V 1 base short and J 3 bases short, with 12 bases between. The CDR3 DNA reads as TGCGCCAGCAGCCAAGTCGGAGTTAGCGACACCGGGGAGCTGTTTTTT. It translates to CASSQVGVSDTGELFF.

This clone was seen more than once but under ten times. The genes are TRBV28 and TRBJ1-2, with D tentatively TRBD1 (5 bases). The CDR3 has 18 amino acids. The ends were cut back, 6 bases at V and 4 bases at J, with 27 bases in the middle. Germline CDR1 is MDHEN and CDR2 is SYDVKM. The CDR3 coding sequence is TGTGCCAGCAGATCTTATCAACTCATGCCGGGGAGGGGCTATGGCTACACCTTC. The encoded protein is CASRSYQLMPGRGYGYTF.

The chain links TRBV27 to TRBJ2-1; 8 bases fit TRBD2. V trimming: 3 bases; J trimming: 8 bases; junction bases outside the gene matches: 9. CDR1 MNHEY and CDR2 SMNVEV come from the germline V gene (reference sequence). The length of the CDR3 is 15 residues. The CDR3 sequence: CASSLVGTSPDEQFF. In DNA form, the CDR3 reads TGTGCCAGCAGTTTGGTCGGGACTAGTCCCGATGAGCAGTTCTTC.

The chain combines TRBV7-8 with TRBJ1-6; the D is unclear. In germline, CDR1 is SGHVS, CDR2 FQNEAQ. The CDR3 loop spans 16 amino acids. The V and J ends lost 2 bases and 2 bases respectively, with 10 bases between them. The CDR3 spells CASSLIAGTYNSPLHF. CDR3 in DNA: TGTGCCAGCAGCTTAATTGCGGGGACCTATAATTCACCCCTCCACTTT.